Shown below are 18 T cell receptor beta chains from a single sample sequenced in a study of blood T cell repertoires in COVID-19. Only in-frame clones appear in the TCRdb table, and some are missing; sequencing was by immunoSEQ multiplex PCR. The sample carries under 400,000 clones, more than 75% recorded once. The sample comprised PBMCs or T cells enriched from blood (not recorded which). Source of these receptors: a man between 35 and 55 years old in a cohort exposed to, infected with or recovered from COVID-19 (not recorded which).

The genes are TRBV5-5 and TRBJ2-1; D is perhaps TRBD1 (5 bases). Trimming stripped 4 bases from V and 7 bases from J, with 15 bases between. This CDR3 is built from 14 residues. CDR1 SGHKS and CDR2 YYEKEE come from the germline V gene (reference sequence). CDR3 residues: CASSHPGRANEQFF. Written as DNA, the CDR3 is TGTGCCAGCAGCCATCCCGGCAGGGCGAATGAGCAGTTCTTC.

The chain links TRBV2 to TRBJ2-2; TRBD1 agrees at 9 bases. Germline loops: CDR1 SNHLY, CDR2 FYNNEI. The CDR3 loop spans 15 amino acids. J lost 6 bases, V lost 4 bases, and 6 bases had no gene match. The CDR3 DNA reads as TGTGCCAGCAGTGGACCGGGACAGGGATCCGGGGAGCTGTTTTTT. It is translated as CASSGPGQGSGELFF.

The chain couples TRBV18 to TRBJ2-2; D is undetermined. The V and J ends lost 3 bases and 5 bases respectively, with 13 bases between them. The CDR3 has 15 amino acids. The germline CDR1 and CDR2 sequences are KGHSH and LQKENI. The CDR3 loop is CASSPSRVETGELFF. The CDR3 DNA is TGTGCCAGCTCACCTTCCCGAGTGGAGACCGGGGAGCTGTTTTTT.

A single count supports this clone. The rearrangement joins TRBV7-8 to TRBJ1-5; 7 nucleotides match TRBD1. The CDR3 covers 14 residues. Germline V gene data show CDR1 as SGHVS and CDR2 as FQNEAQ. Trimming cost V 5 bases and J 7 bases; bases outside gene matches: 8. The DNA of the CDR3 is TGTGCCAGCAGCCCGGAAACAGGGGTCCAGCCCCAGCATTTT. Translated: CASSPETGVQPQHF. Filled out from reference TRBV7-8 and TRBJ1-5, the complete variable domain reads GAGVSQSPRYKVAKRGQDVALRCDPISGHVSLFWYQQALGQGPEFLTYFQNEAQLDKSGLPSDRFFAERPEGSVSTLKIQRTQQEDSAVYLCASSPETGVQPQHFGDGTRLSIL.

The V and J genes are TRBV3-1 (or the pseudogene TRBV3-2) and TRBJ1-1, with D maybe TRBD1 (5 bases). Deletions cut 4 bases from V and 1 base from J, with 16 bases between. CDR1 is LGHDT, CDR2 YNNKEL, per germline (reference sequence). This CDR3 has 16 amino acids. The CDR3 sequence: CASSLRKGLGNTEAFF. The CDR3 coding sequence is TGTGCCAGCAGCCTCCGCAAGGGGCTCGGGAACACTGAAGCTTTCTTT.

This sequence joins TRBV7-2 and TRBJ2-1, with TRBD1 matching over 9 bases. Unmatched junction bases numbered 8, after V lost 2 bases and J lost 6 bases. The V gene's germline CDR1 is SGHTA and CDR2 FQGNSA. The CDR3 is 16 amino acids. The CDR3 region is CASSLWGQGWSNEQFF. As DNA, the CDR3 is TGTGCCAGCAGCTTATGGGGACAGGGTTGGAGCAATGAGCAGTTCTTC.

The chain has TRBV24-1 and TRBJ2-6; 9 bases map to TRBD1. J was trimmed by 0 bases and V by 9 bases; bases with no gene match: 17. CDR1 and CDR2 from the germline V gene are KGHDR and SFDVKD. The CDR3 runs to 20 residues. The CDR3, as DNA: TGTGCCACCGGAGCGACCGGGACAGGGAAGTTAAGCTCTGGGGCCAACGTCCTGACTTTC. It translates to CATGATGTGKLSSGANVLTF.

This clone was found many times. This rearrangement joins TRBV19 to TRBJ2-2; TRBD1 matches at 8 bases. Germline CDR1 and CDR2: LNHDA and SQIVND (reference sequence). The CDR3 is 14 residues long. With 4 bases clipped from V and 7 bases from J, the junction kept 5 bases outside the gene matches. The CDR3 sequence is CASSTGQASGELFF. The CDR3 DNA sequence: TGTGCCAGTAGTACGGGACAGGCTAGCGGGGAGCTGTTTTTT.

The V gene is TRBV5-1, the J gene TRBJ2-2; D is possibly TRBD2 (6 bases). Trimming took off 3 bases at V and 4 bases at J, with 16 bases between the two ends. The CDR3 totals 16 residues. Looked up from germline, CDR1 is SGHRS and CDR2 is YFSETQ. CDR3 sequence reads: CASSSVAGAGTGELFF. Written as DNA, the CDR3 is TGCGCCAGCAGCTCGGTCGCAGGAGCGGGCACCGGGGAGCTGTTTTTT.

The chain has TRBV30 and TRBJ2-7, with 16 bases matching TRBD2. Trimming at V came to 3 bases and at J to 2 bases, leaving 4 bases not matched to a gene. Germline V gives CDR1 GTSNPN, CDR2 SVGIG (reference sequence). This CDR3 has 16 amino acids. The CDR3 DNA follows: TGTGCCTGGAGGGCGGGACTAGCGGGAGGGCCCTACGAGCAGTACTTC. It yields the protein CAWRAGLAGGPYEQYF.

CDR3 protein: CASSLPGTSGISYTDTQYF. The CDR3 DNA follows: TGCGCCAGCAGTCTACCCGGGACTAGCGGGATCTCGTACACAGATACGCAGTATTTT. The V gene is TRBV5-1, the J gene TRBJ2-3, with TRBD2 matching 13 bases. This CDR3 region has 19 residues. CDR1 and CDR2 from the germline V gene are SGHRS and YFSETQ. V lost 5 bases to trimming and J lost 2 bases; unmatched junction nucleotides: 14. The variable domain in full, completed from reference TRBV5-1 and TRBJ2-3, reads KAGVTQTPRYLIKTRGQQVTLSCSPISGHRSVSWYQQTPGQGLQFLFEYFSETQRNKGNFPGRFSGRQFSNSRSEMNVSTLELGDSALYLCASSLPGTSGISYTDTQYFGPGTRLTVL.

CDR3 bases: TGTGCCAGTCAACTAGCGGTCCAAGAGACCCAGTACTTC. This sequence encodes CASQLAVQETQYF. The chain uses TRBV7-9 and TRBJ2-5; 8 nucleotides agree with TRBD2. V lost 9 bases, J lost 1 base, and 4 bases stayed unmatched. This CDR3 is 13 amino acids long. The germline gives CDR1 SEHNR, CDR2 FQNEAQ (reference sequence).

The chain recombines TRBV7-2 with TRBJ2-5, with no clear D. V lost 5 bases to trimming and J lost 7 bases, with 11 bases between them. This CDR3 comprises 12 residues. CDR1 is SGHTA and CDR2 is FQGNSA in the germline V gene. The CDR3: CASSPPPVTQYF. The CDR3 bases are TGTGCCAGCAGCCCACCCCCGGTGACCCAGTACTTC.

The rearrangement joins TRBV13 to TRBJ2-1; 14 nucleotides match TRBD2. The germline V gene has CDR1 PRHDT and CDR2 FYEKMQ (reference sequence). This CDR3 region has 15 residues. Germline trimming cut 5 bases from V and 6 bases from J; bases unmatched to any gene: 3. The CDR3 loop is CASSPGLAGVNEQFF. CDR3 in DNA: TGTGCCAGCAGCCCGGGACTAGCGGGAGTCAATGAGCAGTTCTTC.

V gene TRBV9 combines with J gene TRBJ2-1; 8 bases align to TRBD2. The CDR3 sequence is 16 residues long. V lost 1 base, J lost 8 bases, and 11 bases stayed unmatched. Germline loops: CDR1 SGDLS, CDR2 YYNGEE. CDR3 sequence (DNA): TGTGCCAGCAGCGTACGCGGGAGCGGGAGTGATCATGAGCAGTTCTTC. Translated, it gives CASSVRGSGSDHEQFF.

The chain recombines TRBV28 with TRBJ1-2; 7 bases align to TRBD1. The CDR3 has 14 amino acids. The V and J ends lost 5 bases and 2 bases, in that order; junction bases with no gene match: 5. Germline V gene data show CDR1 as MDHEN and CDR2 as SYDVKM. The CDR3 region has the DNA TGTGCCAGCAGTCTAGGGACAGCCAACTATGGCTACACCTTC. It yields the protein CASSLGTANYGYTF.

Only one count was recorded for this clone. V and J are TRBV15 and TRBJ2-1; the D gene is possibly TRBD2 (7 bases). Germline V gene sequence: CDR1 LNHNV, CDR2 YYDKDF (reference sequence). This CDR3 is built from 16 residues. V lost 5 bases and J lost 10, with 24 bases in between. The CDR3 DNA is TGTGCCACCAGCCCCTTGGGGGGGCGTAAAGAGAAGGAGCAGTTCTTC. The encoded protein is CATSPLGGRKEKEQFF.

The chain couples TRBV6-1 to TRBJ2-7; 15 positions match TRBD2. The germline CDR1 and CDR2 sequences are MNHNS and SASEGT. CDR3 length equals 17 residues. J was trimmed by 4 bases and V by 4 bases; bases with no gene match: 8. The CDR3: CASSVGLGLAGGYEQYF. The CDR3 DNA is TGTGCCAGCAGTGTAGGATTAGGACTAGCGGGAGGGTACGAGCAGTACTTC.